The clone carrying this T cell receptor (beta chain) was recorded once. CDR1 is SGHVS, CDR2 FQNEAQ, per germline. CDR3 length equals 20 residues. J gave up 1 base and V 4 bases, and 16 bases lay outside the gene matches. The data derive from a study of blood T cell repertoires in COVID-19. Study at large: Spain, Italy and the United States supplied samples that represented acute and convalescent COVID-19. Sample material is recorded as cDNA or gDNA derived from T cells, B-cell-depleted T cells, or PBMCs.

Study processing details: Amplification of reference gene primers provided the estimated nucleated cell counts. The data were produced by immunoSEQ multiplex PCR, yet TCRdb's version contains in-frame clones alone and is incomplete. For V, J and clone size, that table is used; D and trimming come from the DNA. The repertoire holds about 370,000 clones, about 89% seen once, with approximately 3% in the top ten. Enrolled during active infection, Seattle patients were then followed longitudinally. The chain recombines TRBV7-8 with TRBJ2-3; 11 bases align to TRBD2. This clonotype originated in a woman aged 30 to 39 with COVID-19, enrolled during active disease. The source material was peripheral blood. The CDR3 DNA is TGTGCCAGCAGCTACTCCCTGGGGAGACTAGCGGGGCCCGGCACAGATACGCAGTATTTT. Amino acids: CASSYSLGRLAGPGTDTQYF.